These 30 T cell receptor beta chains were sequenced from one sample in a study of T-cell memory formation after mild COVID-19. TCRdb processed the 5' RACE reads anew with MiXCR; each CDR3 protein has one entry. The sample contains about half a million distinct CDR3 sequences, around a sixth of which appear only once. The sample consisted of PBMCs or a T cell subset sorted from them (not recorded which). These TCRs come from an adult woman who had mild COVID-19 (a few samples of this study predate the infection). Cell type and time point are not known.

The V call is TRBV10-3, the J call TRBJ2-2; 7 bases are shared with TRBD1. After removal of 2 bases from V and 0 bases from J, the junction contained 6 bases not matched to a gene. Germline V gene lookup returns CDR1 ENHRY and CDR2 SYGVKD. CDR3 size: 17 residues. The CDR3 DNA sequence: TGTGCCATCAGTGAGACCCCGACAGGGCCGAACACCGGGGAGCTGTTTTTT. This encodes CAISETPTGPNTGELFF.

This clonotype was counted between two and nine times. V gene TRBV18 combines with J gene TRBJ2-5; D remains ambiguous. Trimming took off 1 base at V and 3 bases at J, with 6 bases between the two ends. This CDR3 has 13 residues. CDR1 is KGHSH, CDR2 LQKENI, per germline. The CDR3 spells CASSPRVEETQYF. In DNA form, the CDR3 reads TGTGCCAGCTCACCACGGGTTGAAGAGACCCAGTACTTC.

The rearrangement uses TRBV5-1 and TRBJ2-7, with D maybe TRBD1 (6 bases). This CDR3 is 15 amino acids long. The germline V gene has CDR1 SGHRS and CDR2 YFSETQ. V gave up 4 bases and J gave up 0 bases, with 14 bases separating them. This chain's CDR3 is CASSSRGVPSYEQYF. CDR3 bases: TGCGCCAGCAGCAGCAGGGGAGTTCCCTCCTACGAGCAGTACTTC.

This sequence joins TRBV29-1 and TRBJ2-7, with 9 bases aligning to TRBD1. Germline V gene sequence: CDR1 SQVTM, CDR2 ANQGSEA. The CDR3 is made up of 13 amino acids. Losses at the gene ends were 6 bases for V and 3 bases for J; bases not matched to a gene: 6. CDR3: CSVKGGQGYEQYF. CDR3 DNA sequence: TGCAGCGTAAAAGGGGGACAGGGCTACGAGCAGTACTTC.

In its sample, this clonotype was seen a few times. The gene calls are TRBV4-1 and TRBJ2-5; D perhaps matches TRBD2 (5 bases). The V and J ends lost 2 bases and 1 base respectively, with 11 bases between them. Per the germline V gene, CDR1 is MGHRA and CDR2 is YSYEKL. The CDR3 runs to 15 residues. CDR3 nucleotide sequence: TGCGCCAGCAGCCAATTTGGGAGTGGCCAAGAGACCCAGTACTTC. Translation: CASSQFGSGQETQYF.

V gene TRBV6-2 or TRBV6-3 combines with J gene TRBJ1-2; TRBD1 might be the D (6 bases). Germline lookup yields CDR1 MNHEY and CDR2 SVGEGT. The ends were cut back, 5 bases at V and 4 bases at J, with 11 bases in the middle. The length of the CDR3 is 13 residues. CDR3 amino acids: CASSQDRIYGYTF. The CDR3 DNA reads as TGTGCCAGCAGTCAGGACAGAATCTATGGCTACACCTTC.

This clonotype occurred many times. The J gene is TRBJ2-3, the V gene TRBV5-1; no definite D call. The CDR3 has 14 amino acids. Trimming left V 7 bases short and J 0 bases short, with 12 bases between. Looked up from germline, CDR1 is SGHRS and CDR2 is YFSETQ. CDR3 residues: CASAPEISTDTQYF. The CDR3 DNA follows: TGCGCCAGCGCCCCAGAGATTAGCACAGATACGCAGTATTTT.

This clonotype has a handful of counts. The rearrangement joins TRBV5-1 to TRBJ2-7, with 9 bases aligning to TRBD2. Unmatched junction bases numbered 8, after V lost 5 bases and J lost 5 bases. Germline loops: CDR1 SGHRS, CDR2 YFSETQ. CDR3 length equals 14 residues. CDR3 coding DNA: TGCGCCAGCAGTGCTAGCGGGGTTAGGCACGAGCAGTACTTC. Translated, it gives CASSASGVRHEQYF.

The V gene is TRBV29-1, the J gene TRBJ2-3, with 10 bases that match TRBD1. The CDR3 extends over 12 amino acids. Germline CDR1 is SQVTM and CDR2 is ANQGSEA. The V segment lost 7 bases and the J segment 5 bases; nucleotides outside the gene matches: 3. The CDR3 protein is CSAGTGVDTQYF. In DNA, the CDR3 is TGCAGCGCTGGGACAGGGGTAGATACGCAGTATTTT.

The CDR3 nucleotides are TGTGCCAGCAGTTACTCGAGCCGGGTTGAAGGCTACACCTTC. It encodes CASSYSSRVEGYTF. The V and J genes are TRBV6-5 and TRBJ1-2; no clear D gene. The length of the CDR3 is 14 residues. V was shortened by 0 bases and J by 8 bases, with 13 bases between the two germline ends. From germline, CDR1 is MNHEY and CDR2 SVGAGI.

The genes are TRBV7-9 and TRBJ1-4; 7 nucleotides agree with TRBD1. J gave up 8 bases and V 6 bases, and 9 bases lay outside the gene matches. Germline V gene lookup returns CDR1 SEHNR and CDR2 FQNEAQ (reference sequence). The length of the CDR3 is 14 residues. The CDR3 spells CASRQQGIGEKLFF. In nucleotides, the CDR3 is TGTGCCAGCAGGCAACAGGGGATAGGAGAAAAACTGTTTTTT.

This clonotype was observed a handful of times. This chain uses TRBV5-1 with TRBJ2-7; 12 bases fit TRBD2. The CDR3 totals 17 residues. Looked up from germline, CDR1 is SGHRS and CDR2 is YFSETQ. V trimming: 2 bases; J trimming: 0 bases; junction bases outside the gene matches: 6. In DNA, the CDR3 is TGCGCCAGCAGCTTCGGGACTAGCGGGTTCGTCTCCTACGAGCAGTACTTC. Its protein is CASSFGTSGFVSYEQYF.

In its sample, this clonotype was seen many times. The chain is built from TRBV9 and TRBJ1-2; D gene ambiguous. Germline V lookup: CDR1 SGDLS, CDR2 YYNGEE. The CDR3 is 13 residues long. V lost 5 bases and J lost 0, with 8 bases in between. CDR3 nucleotide sequence: TGTGCCAGCAGTTCAGGAGCTAACTATGGCTACACCTTC. Its translation: CASSSGANYGYTF. Using reference TRBV9 and TRBJ1-2 for the parts outside the CDR3, the full variable domain is DSGVTQTPKHLITATGQRVTLRCSPRSGDLSVYWYQQSLDQGLQFLIQYYNGEERAKGNILERFSAQQFPDLHSELNLSSLELGDSALYFCASSSGANYGYTFGSGTRLTVV.

This clonotype turned up a few times. J is TRBJ2-5 and V is TRBV5-1; the match to TRBD1 covers 7 bases. The germline V gene encodes CDR1 SGHRS and CDR2 YFSETQ. This CDR3 is built from 15 residues. Trimming took 7 bases from V and 2 from J; bases not matched to a gene: 11. DNA for the CDR3: TGCGCCAGCTTTCACAGGGGAACTCTTCAAGAGACCCAGTACTTC. Translating gives CASFHRGTLQETQYF.

This clonotype was seen more than once but under ten times. The CDR3 protein is CASSLRTSGGHTQYF. In DNA form, the CDR3 reads TGTGCCAGCAGCTTGAGGACTAGCGGGGGGCATACGCAGTATTTT. This chain joins TRBV5-4 and TRBJ2-3, with 14 bases aligning to TRBD2. V dropped 1 base and J dropped 7; count of bases not matched to a gene: 2. Germline-derived CDR1 and CDR2 are SGHNT and YYREEE (reference sequence). This CDR3 region has 15 residues.

This clonotype has just a few counts. This sequence joins TRBV11-2 and TRBJ2-7, with 8 bases aligning to TRBD2. The germline gives CDR1 SGHAT, CDR2 FQNNGV. J gave up 5 bases and V 1 base, and 13 bases lay outside the gene matches. The CDR3 spans 17 residues. The CDR3 nucleotides read TGTGCCAGCAGCTTAGTAGTTGCGGTAGCGGGGAGGAACGAGCAGTACTTC. This translates into CASSLVVAVAGRNEQYF.

This clonotype occurred once. The CDR3 reads CASSYSWLGRGNTEAFF. The CDR3 DNA sequence: TGTGCCAGCAGTTACTCGTGGTTAGGCAGGGGAAACACTGAAGCTTTCTTT. This rearrangement joins TRBV6-5 to TRBJ1-1; perhaps TRBD1 as D (6 bases). Germline V CDR1 and CDR2: MNHEY, SVGAGI. V was shortened by 0 bases and J by 2 bases, with 16 bases between the two germline ends. The CDR3 runs 17 residues.

This clonotype was found a few times. The rearrangement links TRBV6-5 to TRBJ1-1; 8 bases are shared with TRBD1. This CDR3 region has 13 residues. The germline V gene has CDR1 MNHEY and CDR2 SVGAGI. V trimming: 7 bases; J trimming: 4 bases; junction bases outside the gene matches: 5. The chain's CDR3 is CASKDRVGTEAFF. In DNA form, the CDR3 reads TGTGCCAGCAAGGACAGGGTAGGCACTGAAGCTTTCTTT.

The CDR3 DNA reads TGTGCCAGCGGCCGAGGTGGGCATATTAATGAGCAGTTCTTC. Its translation is CASGRGGHINEQFF. This sequence joins TRBV12-3 or TRBV12-4 and TRBJ2-1; D remains ambiguous. The V end lost 8 bases, the J end lost 7 bases, and 18 bases lay between the germline ends. The length of the CDR3 is 14 residues.

The V gene is TRBV12-3 or TRBV12-4, the J gene TRBJ1-1; D possibly corresponds to TRBD1 (5 bases). This CDR3 comprises 11 residues. Between the trimmed V and J ends, which lost 7 bases and 7 bases, there was a span of 10 bases. The CDR3 nucleotides read TGTGCCAGCAAGACAGTTAGTGAAGCTTTCTTT. Translated, it gives CASKTVSEAFF.

The chain has TRBV2 and TRBJ2-5; 11 bases are a match to TRBD2. Germline V gene lookup returns CDR1 SNHLY and CDR2 FYNNEI. CDR3 size: 15 residues. J gave up 3 bases and V 6 bases, and 6 bases lay outside the gene matches. The CDR3 DNA is TGTGCCAGCAGATTACAGGGACTAGCGGAAGAGACCCAGTACTTC. Translated, it gives CASRLQGLAEETQYF.

The chain employs TRBV6-5 and TRBJ1-2; no reliable D call. Germline CDR1 MNHEY, CDR2 SVGAGI. Trimming removed 6 bases from V and 8 bases from J, with 4 bases in between. The CDR3 contains 9 residues. The CDR3 loop is CASSHGYTF. The CDR3 coding sequence is TGTGCCAGCAGCCACGGCTACACCTTC.

The chain couples TRBV5-1 to TRBJ2-7, with D perhaps assigned TRBD1 or TRBD2 (5 bases each). Looked up from germline, CDR1 is SGHRS and CDR2 is YFSETQ. Between the trimmed V and J ends, which lost 4 bases and 0 bases, there was a span of 11 bases. The CDR3 length is 14 residues. The DNA of the CDR3 is TGCGCCAGCAGCAAAGGGACCGACTCCTACGAGCAGTACTTC. Amino acids: CASSKGTDSYEQYF.

This clonotype was observed at least ten times. The chain links TRBV25-1 to TRBJ1-1; 8 bases are shared with TRBD1. The CDR3 consists of 15 residues. CDR1 and CDR2 (germline): MGHDK, SYGVNS. The ends lost 2 bases at V and 5 bases at J; junction bases unmatched: 7. Here the CDR3 DNA reads TGTGCCAGCAGTGAACTCCGACAGGGGAAGACTGAAGCTTTCTTT. Protein product: CASSELRQGKTEAFF. The full variable domain, in which reference TRBV25-1 and TRBJ1-1 provide the parts outside the CDR3, is EADIYQTPRYLVIGTGKKITLECSQTMGHDKMYWYQQDPGMELHLIHYSYGVNSTEKGDLSSESTVSRIRTEHFPLTLESARPSHTSQYLCASSELRQGKTEAFFGQGTRLTVV.

This clonotype has more than one count but fewer than ten. J is TRBJ2-1 and V is TRBV7-2; 8 bases line up with TRBD1. V dropped 5 bases and J dropped 7; count of bases not matched to a gene: 7. The CDR3 contains 14 residues. Germline-derived CDR1 and CDR2 are SGHTA and FQGNSA. Written as DNA, the CDR3 is TGTGCCAGCAGCAACGGACAGGGAAGGAATGAGCAGTTCTTC. This encodes CASSNGQGRNEQFF.

This clonotype was observed a handful of times. The CDR3 DNA is TGTGCCAGCGGGGCACCGCCGGATGAGCTGTTTTTT. Translation gives CASGAPPDELFF. This rearrangement joins TRBV12-3 or TRBV12-4 to TRBJ2-2, with D tentatively TRBD1 (5 bases). V lost 8 bases and J lost 11, with 15 bases in between. The CDR3 sequence is 12 residues long.

This clonotype was counted only a few times. CDR3 region: CASSPRAEAEKAFF. The CDR3 DNA follows: TGTGCCAGCAGCCCCAGGGCAGAGGCGGAGAAGGCTTTCTTT. The V call is TRBV5-5, the J call TRBJ1-1; weak D call: TRBD1 (5 bases). This CDR3 contains 14 residues. V was clipped by 4 bases and J by 11 bases, with 21 bases between them. Germline-derived CDR1 and CDR2 are SGHKS and YYEKEE (reference sequence).

This chain joins TRBV3-1 and TRBJ2-1; perhaps D is TRBD1 or TRBD2 (5 bases each). Germline CDR1 reads LGHDT; CDR2 reads YNNKEL (reference sequence). Trimming pared 3 bases from V and 10 bases from J, leaving 22 bases between. The CDR3 covers 16 residues. CDR3 sequence: CASSHARTGGFTEQFF. The CDR3 region has the DNA TGTGCCAGCAGCCACGCACGGACTGGGGGTTTCACAGAGCAGTTCTTC.

This chain joins TRBV12-3 or TRBV12-4 and TRBJ1-2, with 7 bases that match TRBD1. CDR3 length: 13 amino acids. Trimming at V came to 5 bases and at J to 3 bases, leaving 3 bases not matched to a gene. The chain's CDR3 is CASSTGQYYGYTF. The CDR3 DNA reads as TGTGCCAGCAGTACGGGACAGTACTATGGCTACACCTTC.

The chain has TRBV30 and TRBJ1-1; 9 bases fit TRBD1. With 4 bases clipped from V and 3 bases from J, the junction kept 6 bases outside the gene matches. This CDR3 has 14 residues. Germline CDR1 and CDR2: GTSNPN and SVGIG (reference sequence). CDR3 sequence: CAWISGTGYTEAFF. CDR3 in DNA: TGTGCCTGGATTTCCGGGACAGGGTACACTGAAGCTTTCTTT.